This entry describes one T cell receptor (beta chain). The antigen remains undetermined. These data originate in a study of shared clonotypes between healthy human individuals. Overall study results and limits: An expected dependence of interdonor clonotype sharing on sequencing depth was noted.

TCRdb's table, derived via immunoSEQ multiplex PCR, lists solely in-frame clones and lacks some. The repertoire holds 2 million to 2.5 million clones, with approximately 95% as singletons. CDR3 length: 14 residues. Trimming stripped 3 bases from V and 2 bases from J, with 11 bases between. Germline V gene sequence: CDR1 MGHRA, CDR2 YSYEKL. Sequencing used naive CD4+ T cells sorted from blood. Noted subset: CD45RA+ positively selected. The receptor was derived from a man aged 18 to 30 in good health. This chain connects TRBV4-1 to TRBJ2-7, with a possible D match to TRBD1 (6 bases). The DNA of the CDR3 is TGCGCCAGCAGCCATACAGACAGGACCTACGAGCAGTACTTC. Translation: CASSHTDRTYEQYF.